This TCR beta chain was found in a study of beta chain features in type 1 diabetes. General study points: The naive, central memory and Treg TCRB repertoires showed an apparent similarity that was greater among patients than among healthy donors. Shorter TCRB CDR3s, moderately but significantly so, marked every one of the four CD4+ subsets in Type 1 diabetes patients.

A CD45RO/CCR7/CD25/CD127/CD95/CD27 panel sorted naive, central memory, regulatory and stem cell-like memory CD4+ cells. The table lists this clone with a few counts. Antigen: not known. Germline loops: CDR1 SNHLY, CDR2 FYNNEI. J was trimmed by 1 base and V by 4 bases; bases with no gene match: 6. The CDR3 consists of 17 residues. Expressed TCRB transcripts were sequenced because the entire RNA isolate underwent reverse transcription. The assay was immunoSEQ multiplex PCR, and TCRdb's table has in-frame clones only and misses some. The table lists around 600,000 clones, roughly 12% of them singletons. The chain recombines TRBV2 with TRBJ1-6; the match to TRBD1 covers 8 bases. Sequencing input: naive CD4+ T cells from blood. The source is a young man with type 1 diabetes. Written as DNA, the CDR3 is TGTGCCAGCAGTGGGGGACAGGTTGTTTCCTATAATTCACCCCTCCACTTT. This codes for CASSGGQVVSYNSPLHF.